The 27 T cell receptor beta chains reported below all come from one sample, sequenced in a study of blood T cells in healthy people across ages. Next came a second PCR, run for roughly 7 to 12 cycles, which used a sample-barcoded 5' primer along with a J-beta primer mix. TCRdb re-analysed the 5' RACE reads in MiXCR, keeping a single row per CDR3 protein. The sample lists about 570,000 distinct CDR3 sequences, roughly a quarter occurring once. Sequencing was done on a sample of blood. Receptors originate from a woman between 65 and 79 years old in good health.

This clonotype showed up just a few times. The chain employs TRBV7-2 and TRBJ1-1; maybe TRBD1 (6 bases). The CDR3 totals 13 residues. V was shortened by 2 bases and J by 11 bases, with 15 bases between the two germline ends. Germline-derived CDR1 and CDR2 are SGHTA and FQGNSA. CDR3 coding DNA: TGTGCCAGCAGCTTACAGCAGGGGACGGGCGCTTTCTTT. This codes for CASSLQQGTGAFF.

The rearrangement uses TRBV7-2 and TRBJ1-6; D is ambiguous. The germline gives CDR1 SGHTA, CDR2 FQGNSA. V was shortened by 5 bases and J by 6 bases, with 14 bases between the two germline ends. The CDR3 has 15 residues. The CDR3 reads CASSLLDGPNSPLHF. For the CDR3, the DNA is TGTGCCAGCAGCCTACTAGACGGACCTAATTCACCCCTCCACTTT.

The J gene is TRBJ1-2, the V gene TRBV20-1, with D maybe TRBD1 (6 bases). This CDR3 contains 11 residues. Germline CDR1 and CDR2: DFQATT and SNEGSKA (reference sequence). Trimming pared 4 bases from V and 8 bases from J, leaving 11 bases between. CDR3 sequence: CSATGGDGYTF. CDR3 sequence (DNA): TGCAGTGCTACGGGGGGCGACGGCTACACCTTC.

Only a few counts were recorded for this clonotype. V is TRBV3-1 and J is TRBJ2-7; maybe TRBD2 (5 bases). Germline lookup yields CDR1 LGHDT and CDR2 YNNKEL (reference sequence). The CDR3 is 12 residues long. Between the trimmed V and J ends, which lost 5 bases and 4 bases, there was a span of 9 bases. CDR3 DNA sequence: TGTGCCAGCAGCTACGGGAAGTACGAGCAGTACTTC. This codes for CASSYGKYEQYF.

This chain joins TRBV5-1 and TRBJ2-3; 7 nucleotides align to TRBD1. Germline loops: CDR1 SGHRS, CDR2 YFSETQ. V dropped 4 bases and J dropped 0; count of bases not matched to a gene: 8. This CDR3 is 16 amino acids long. As DNA, the CDR3 is TGCGCCAGCAGCCCGGGGACAGAAGTGAGCACAGATACGCAGTATTTT. This sequence encodes CASSPGTEVSTDTQYF.

The rearrangement joins TRBV6-1 to TRBJ2-3; TRBD2 agrees at 10 bases. The junction had 5 bases not matched to a gene; V was cut back by 7 bases and J by 1 base. Germline loops: CDR1 MNHNS, CDR2 SASEGT. CDR3 size: 15 residues. The CDR3 DNA reads TGTGCCAGCAAAATTCTAGCGGGGGGCACAGATACGCAGTATTTT. Its translation is CASKILAGGTDTQYF.

V usage is TRBV20-1 and J usage is TRBJ1-1; D ambiguous. V lost 3 bases, J lost 0 bases, and 8 bases lay in between. Germline CDR1 reads DFQATT; CDR2 reads SNEGSKA (reference sequence). The CDR3 totals 13 residues. The chain's CDR3 is CSARSHLNTEAFF. DNA of the CDR3: TGCAGTGCTAGGAGTCACCTGAACACTGAAGCTTTCTTT.

This clonotype was counted between two and nine times. V and J are TRBV5-1 and TRBJ2-6; D not resolved. The length of the CDR3 is 15 residues. Between the trimmed V and J ends, which lost 5 bases and 2 bases, there was a span of 11 bases. CDR1 is SGHRS, CDR2 YFSETQ, per germline. CDR3 nucleotide sequence: TGCGCCAGCAGGGTAGGCGGAACTGGGGCCAACGTCCTGACTTTC. Translation gives CASRVGGTGANVLTF.

The rearrangement links TRBV14 to TRBJ1-3, with D unresolved. The germline V gene encodes CDR1 SGHDN and CDR2 FVKESK. This CDR3 is 15 amino acids long. Trimming took 1 base from V and 0 from J, leaving 7 bases between them. CDR3: CASSQVGFSGNTIYF. DNA of the CDR3: TGTGCCAGCAGCCAAGTGGGCTTCTCTGGAAACACCATATATTTT.

This clonotype has a handful of counts. V gene TRBV6-2 or TRBV6-3 combines with J gene TRBJ1-2; D might be TRBD1 (5 bases). Germline CDR1 is MNHEY and CDR2 is SVGEGT. Trimming removed 5 bases from V and 8 bases from J, with 12 bases in between. CDR3 length equals 12 residues. CDR3 residues: CASSRDVYGYTF. The CDR3 coding sequence is TGTGCCAGCAGTAGGGACGTCTACGGCTACACCTTC.

This clonotype was observed a handful of times. The V call is TRBV4-3, the J call TRBJ1-4; tentative D call: TRBD1 (5 bases). The length of the CDR3 is 19 residues. Trimming pared 4 bases from V and 0 bases from J, leaving 21 bases between. CDR1 LGHNA and CDR2 YSLEER come from the germline V gene. Here the CDR3 reads CASSRKLSGTVATNEKLFF. The DNA of the CDR3 is TGCGCCAGCAGCCGCAAACTTTCTGGGACGGTTGCAACTAATGAAAAACTGTTTTTT.

The rearrangement uses TRBV6-1 and TRBJ2-2; possible D gene TRBD1, 5 bases. The V and J ends lost 6 bases and 2 bases respectively, with 19 bases between them. CDR1 is MNHNS and CDR2 is SASEGT in the germline V gene. This CDR3 spans 17 amino acids. CDR3 region: CASRRTPRQQNTGELFF. CDR3 DNA sequence: TGTGCCAGCAGACGAACGCCGCGACAGCAAAACACCGGGGAGCTGTTTTTT.

The chain employs TRBV29-1 and TRBJ1-1; TRBD1 matches at 7 bases. The CDR3 has 11 residues. From germline, CDR1 is SQVTM and CDR2 ANQGSEA. Losses at the gene ends were 7 bases for V and 9 bases for J; bases not matched to a gene: 8. The CDR3 DNA reads TGCAGCGCGACAGGGTGGTCTAAAGCTTTCTTT. It yields the protein CSATGWSKAFF.

The DNA of the CDR3 is TGTGCCAGCAGCCCGCGGCGCAATGAGCAGTTCTTC. Protein product: CASSPRRNEQFF. V is TRBV7-2 and J is TRBJ2-1; no firm D call. This CDR3 is built from 12 residues. Trimming took off 5 bases at V and 6 bases at J, with 8 bases between the two ends. Germline CDR1 is SGHTA and CDR2 is FQGNSA.

The chain recombines TRBV6-5 with TRBJ2-5, with D perhaps matching TRBD2 (5 bases). The CDR3 runs to 14 residues. The germline CDR1 and CDR2 sequences are MNHEY and SVGAGI. V was pared by 0 bases and J by 6 bases, with 11 bases between. The CDR3: CASSYSTGIKTQYF. CDR3 coding DNA: TGTGCCAGCAGTTACTCGACCGGGATTAAGACCCAGTACTTC.

This sequence joins TRBV20-1 and TRBJ2-1; the D gene is possibly TRBD2 (7 bases). Germline V gives CDR1 DFQATT, CDR2 SNEGSKA (reference sequence). V lost 3 bases, J lost 3 bases, and 12 bases lay in between. The CDR3 is 14 amino acids. The CDR3 here is CSARGGGLYNEQFF. CDR3 coding DNA: TGCAGTGCTAGGGGCGGGGGCCTCTACAATGAGCAGTTCTTC.

This clonotype showed up just a few times. This rearrangement joins TRBV7-6 to TRBJ1-1; D call uncertain. Looked up from germline, CDR1 is SGHVS and CDR2 is FNYEAQ. CDR3 length: 14 residues. The V end lost 2 bases, the J end lost 3 bases, and 10 bases lay between the germline ends. The CDR3 DNA follows: TGTGCCAGCAGCTTAAACGGATATGACACTGAAGCTTTCTTT. The encoded protein is CASSLNGYDTEAFF.

This rearrangement joins TRBV2 to TRBJ2-5, with unresolved D. The CDR3 runs to 14 residues. The germline CDR1 and CDR2 sequences are SNHLY and FYNNEI. The germline V and J ends were trimmed by 4 bases and 0 bases, with 9 bases remaining between them. This CDR3 reads CASSADTYQETQYF. The CDR3 nucleotides read TGTGCCAGCAGTGCCGACACGTACCAAGAGACCCAGTACTTC.

The chain carries TRBV3-1 and TRBJ2-5; possible D gene TRBD2, 6 bases. The DNA end is a closer match to TRBJ2-7, so the J assignment may be wrong. Germline V gene sequence: CDR1 LGHDT, CDR2 YNNKEL (reference sequence). The CDR3 totals 16 residues. The CDR3: CASRALGDGSRYEQYF. Written as DNA, the CDR3 is TGTGCCAGCAGAGCATTAGGGGACGGGAGTCGGTACGAGCAGTACTTC.

With regard to this clonotype: A single base separates this from a much larger clone, so it may be a read error. The chain couples TRBV6-2 or TRBV6-3 to TRBJ2-3, with a weak D call TRBD2 (6 bases). Trimming took 6 bases from V and 0 from J, leaving 10 bases between them. Germline CDR1 is MNHEY and CDR2 is SVGEGT. The CDR3 runs to 14 residues. This CDR3 reads CASRPGTSTDTQYF. DNA for the CDR3: TGTGCCAGCAGGCCCGGGACTAGCACAGATACGCAGTATTTT.

This clonotype was recorded a few times. V gene TRBV7-2 combines with J gene TRBJ2-3; 7 bases are shared with TRBD2. CDR3 size: 17 residues. V shed 1 base and J 1 base; nucleotides not matched to a gene: 8. CDR1 is SGHTA and CDR2 is FQGNSA in the germline V gene. CDR3 DNA sequence: TGTGCCAGCAGCTTAGTTCCCTTGGCGGGGGGCACAGATACGCAGTATTTT. Its protein is CASSLVPLAGGTDTQYF.

This clonotype was counted only a few times. The chain links TRBV5-5 to TRBJ2-3; tentative D call: TRBD2 (5 bases). The ends were cut back, 2 bases at V and 3 bases at J, with 10 bases in the middle. This CDR3 region has 14 residues. Germline CDR1 SGHKS, CDR2 YYEKEE (reference sequence). The CDR3 region has the DNA TGTGCCAGCAGCTTTTCAACGGGGACAGATACGCAGTATTTT. This translates into CASSFSTGTDTQYF.

Regarding this clonotype: The junction does not match germline at one end; this may be a read error. The chain uses TRBV4-3 and TRBJ2-6; perhaps D is TRBD1 or TRBD2 (5 bases each). Germline values: CDR1 LGHNA, CDR2 YSLEER. The CDR3 is 18 residues long. In nucleotides, the CDR3 is TGCGCCAGCAGCCAAGATCTTTGGGACCCCTCTTGGGCCAACGTCCTGACTTTC. It codes for CASSQDLWDPSWANVLTF.

This chain links TRBV2 with TRBJ2-2, with D unresolved. Germline CDR1 is SNHLY and CDR2 is FYNNEI. Trimming took 3 bases from V and 9 from J, leaving 5 bases between them. CDR3 length equals 11 residues. In DNA, the CDR3 is TGTGCCAGCAGTGAGTGGTGGGAGCTGTTTTTT. It is translated as CASSEWWELFF.

This clonotype has just one count. The chain uses TRBV20-1 and TRBJ1-4; 12 bases agree with TRBD1. CDR1 and CDR2 (germline): DFQATT, SNEGSKA (reference sequence). This CDR3 has 16 residues. V lost 0 bases and J lost 8; bases outside the gene matches: 7. CDR3 sequence (DNA): TGCAGTGCTAGAGAGGGGACAGGGGGCAGTTGGGAAAAACTGTTTTTT. It translates to CSAREGTGGSWEKLFF.

The sample holds a few counts of this clonotype. The chain combines TRBV5-1 with TRBJ1-1; D is uncertain. Looked up from germline, CDR1 is SGHRS and CDR2 is YFSETQ. This CDR3 region has 13 residues. The V and J ends lost 5 bases and 5 bases respectively, with 13 bases between them. CDR3 bases: TGCGCCAGCAGTTCGGATTTAGCAACTGAAGCTTTCTTT. Amino acid sequence: CASSSDLATEAFF.

This clonotype is a singleton in its sample. In DNA, the CDR3 is TGTGCCACCAGCAACCGACTAGCGGGGGAGGCGGAGACCCAGTACTTC. It is translated as CATSNRLAGEAETQYF. The chain joins TRBV24-1 to TRBJ2-5; TRBD2 aligns across 12 bases. V shed 7 bases, J shed 5 bases, and the junction held 10 bases outside the gene matches. From germline, CDR1 is KGHDR and CDR2 SFDVKD. This CDR3 contains 16 residues.